The text below deals with one T cell receptor beta chain. Its antigen is undetermined. The data are from a study of post-analysis software for immune sequencing data. Broader study findings: Five TRBV segments were significantly more frequent in patients than in controls. TRBV5-6, TRBV5-1 and TRBV20-1 were among these segments. People with multiple sclerosis had a significantly lower normalized Chao1 diversity than controls did.

Prepared TCR beta cDNA libraries contained unique molecular identifiers. TCRdb reprocessed the PCR reads via MiXCR and lists one record per CDR3 protein. This sample has 650,000 to 850,000 distinct CDR3 sequences, with approximately 53% found just once. Germline-derived CDR1 and CDR2 are MGHDK and SYGVNS. The CDR3 is 16 amino acids. The J segment lost 1 base and the V segment lost 4 bases, leaving 8 bases of the junction unmatched. The V call is TRBV25-1, the J call TRBJ2-5, with TRBD2 matching over 8 bases. Material for sequencing was blood. This TCR derives from a girl aged 10 to 17 with multiple sclerosis. The CDR3 DNA reads as TGTGCCAGCAGTGTCTCCGGGACTAGGGCCCAAGAGACCCAGTACTTC. Its translation is CASSVSGTRAQETQYF.